This T cell receptor (beta chain) stems from a study of T cell repertoires in cytomegalovirus infection. Across the study: Evidence of both CMV infection and a matching HLA type came from public TCR beta signatures.

The V gene's germline CDR1 is LNHDA and CDR2 SQIVND (reference sequence). V trimming: 5 bases; J trimming: 0 bases; junction bases outside the gene matches: 3. The CDR3 totals 16 residues. In the case of this clonotype: Its antigen is not identified.

TCRdb recomputed calls from the reads with MiXCR, one row per CDR3 protein. Of about 570,000 distinct CDR3 sequences listed, about 39% were seen once; the top ten hold 48%. Overall study findings and caveats: Dominant in the ex vivo response were TCR beta clonotypes restricted by HLA-C and specific for CMV. Cumulative public TCR beta family frequency identified carriers of CMV plus the relevant HLA.

The source of this sequence is a human donor in good health (CMV status not recorded). Some clones in this sample may be carry-over from other donors' samples. The chain couples TRBV19 to TRBJ2-2, with 10 nucleotides matching TRBD1. The starting material was cultured PBMCs, obtained from culture after CMV antigen stimulation. In DNA form, the CDR3 reads TGTGCCAGTAGTGCTGGGACAGGGGCGAACACCGGGGAGCTGTTTTTT. This encodes CASSAGTGANTGELFF.